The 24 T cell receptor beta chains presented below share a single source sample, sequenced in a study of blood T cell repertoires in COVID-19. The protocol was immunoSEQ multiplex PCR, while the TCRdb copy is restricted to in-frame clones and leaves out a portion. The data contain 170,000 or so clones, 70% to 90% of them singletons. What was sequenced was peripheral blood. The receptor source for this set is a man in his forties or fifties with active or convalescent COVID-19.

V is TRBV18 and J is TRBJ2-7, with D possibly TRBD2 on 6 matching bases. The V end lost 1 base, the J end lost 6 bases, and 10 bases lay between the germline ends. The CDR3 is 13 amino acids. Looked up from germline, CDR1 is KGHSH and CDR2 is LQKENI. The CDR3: CASSPRGGVEQYF. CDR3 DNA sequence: TGTGCCAGCTCACCACGTGGCGGGGTCGAGCAGTACTTC.

CDR3 coding DNA: TGTGCCAGCAGTGAGGTTGGTGGGGCTAGCGGGGGCCAAGAGACCCAGTACTTC. This translates into CASSEVGGASGGQETQYF. The chain is built from TRBV2 and TRBJ2-5; 10 bases align to TRBD2. Germline CDR1 reads SNHLY; CDR2 reads FYNNEI. V shed 3 bases and J 1 base; nucleotides not matched to a gene: 11. The CDR3 sequence is 18 residues long.

CDR3 in DNA: TGTGCCACCAGTGACCCTCCACTCTATGGCTACACCTTC. It specifies CATSDPPLYGYTF. The V and J genes are TRBV24-1 and TRBJ1-2; D ambiguous. Trimming took 4 bases from V and 4 from J, leaving 9 bases between them. The CDR3 contains 13 residues. Germline V gene sequence: CDR1 KGHDR, CDR2 SFDVKD.

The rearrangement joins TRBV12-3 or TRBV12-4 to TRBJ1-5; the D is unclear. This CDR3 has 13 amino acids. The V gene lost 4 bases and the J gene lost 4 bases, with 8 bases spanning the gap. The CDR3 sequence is CASSWRGNQPQHF. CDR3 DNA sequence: TGTGCCAGCAGTTGGCGAGGTAATCAGCCCCAGCATTTT.

The CDR3 DNA sequence: TGTGCCAGCAGTGAGAGGAGGACTAATGAAAAACTGTTTTTT. It translates to CASSERRTNEKLFF. The chain carries TRBV2 and TRBJ1-4; D remains unclear. Deletions cut 3 bases from V and 2 bases from J, with 7 bases between. The germline V gene has CDR1 SNHLY and CDR2 FYNNEI. CDR3 size: 14 residues.

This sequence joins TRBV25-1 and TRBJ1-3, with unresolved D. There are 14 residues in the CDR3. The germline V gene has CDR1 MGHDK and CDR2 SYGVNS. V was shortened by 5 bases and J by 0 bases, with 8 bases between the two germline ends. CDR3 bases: TGTGCCAGCAGTAACCAGATCTCTGGAAACACCATATATTTT. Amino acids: CASSNQISGNTIYF.

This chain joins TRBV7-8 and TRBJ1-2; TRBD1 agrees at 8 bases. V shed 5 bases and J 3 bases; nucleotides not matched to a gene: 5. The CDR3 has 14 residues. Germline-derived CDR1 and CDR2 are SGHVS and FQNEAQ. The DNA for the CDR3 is TGTGCCAGCAGCAAGGACAGGGTAGACTATGGCTACACCTTC. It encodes CASSKDRVDYGYTF.

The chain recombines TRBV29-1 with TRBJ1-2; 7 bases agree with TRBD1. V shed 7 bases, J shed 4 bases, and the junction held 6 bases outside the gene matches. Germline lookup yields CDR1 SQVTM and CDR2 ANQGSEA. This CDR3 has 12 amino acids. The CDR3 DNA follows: TGCAGCGGGGGACAGACCTTCTATGGCTACACCTTC. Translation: CSGGQTFYGYTF.

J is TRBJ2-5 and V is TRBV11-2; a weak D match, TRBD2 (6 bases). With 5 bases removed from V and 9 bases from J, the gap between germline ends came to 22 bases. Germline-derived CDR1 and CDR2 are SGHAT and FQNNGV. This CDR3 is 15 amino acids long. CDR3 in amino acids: CASSRVTGLRAAQYF. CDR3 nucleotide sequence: TGTGCCAGCAGCCGGGTCACGGGACTCCGGGCGGCCCAGTACTTC.

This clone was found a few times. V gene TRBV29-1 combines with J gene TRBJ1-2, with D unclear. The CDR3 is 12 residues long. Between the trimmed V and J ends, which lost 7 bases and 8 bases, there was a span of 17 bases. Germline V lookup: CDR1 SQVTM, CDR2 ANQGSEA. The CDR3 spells CSADGGLWGYTF. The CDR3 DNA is TGCAGCGCCGACGGAGGATTATGGGGCTACACCTTC. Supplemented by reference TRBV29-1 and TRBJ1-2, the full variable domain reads SAVISQKPSRDICQRGTSLTIQCQVDSQVTMMFWYRQQPGQSLTLIATANQGSEATYESGFVIDKFPISRPNLTFSTLTVSNMSPEDSSIYLCSADGGLWGYTFGSGTRLTVV.

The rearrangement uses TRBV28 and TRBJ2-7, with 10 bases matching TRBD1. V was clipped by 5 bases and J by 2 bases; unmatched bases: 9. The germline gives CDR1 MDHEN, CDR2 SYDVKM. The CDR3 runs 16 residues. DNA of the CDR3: TGTGCCAGCAGTGCGCCGTCGACAGGGGGCCCCTACGAGCAGTACTTC. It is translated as CASSAPSTGGPYEQYF. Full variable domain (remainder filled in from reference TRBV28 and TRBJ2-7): DVKVTQSSRYLVKRTGEKVFLECVQDMDHENMFWYRQDPGLGLRLIYFSYDVKMKEKGDIPEGYSVSREKKERFSLILESASTNQTSMYLCASSAPSTGGPYEQYFGPGTRLTVT.

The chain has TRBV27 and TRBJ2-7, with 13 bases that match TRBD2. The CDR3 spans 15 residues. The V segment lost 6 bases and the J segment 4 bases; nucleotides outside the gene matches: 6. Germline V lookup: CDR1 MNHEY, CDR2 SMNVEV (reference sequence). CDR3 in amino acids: CASSRLAGGLYEQYF. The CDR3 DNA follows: TGTGCCAGCAGCCGACTAGCGGGGGGCCTATACGAGCAGTACTTC.

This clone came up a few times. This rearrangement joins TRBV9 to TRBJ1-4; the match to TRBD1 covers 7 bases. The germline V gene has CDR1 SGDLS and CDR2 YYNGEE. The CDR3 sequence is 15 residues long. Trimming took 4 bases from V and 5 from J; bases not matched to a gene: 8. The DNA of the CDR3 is TGTGCCAGCAGCCTACATCCGACAGGGAATGAAAAACTGTTTTTT. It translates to CASSLHPTGNEKLFF.

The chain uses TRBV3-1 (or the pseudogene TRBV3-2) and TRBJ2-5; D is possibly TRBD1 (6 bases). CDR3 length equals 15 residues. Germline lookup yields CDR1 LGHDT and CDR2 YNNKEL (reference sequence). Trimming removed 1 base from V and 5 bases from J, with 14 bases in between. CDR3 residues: CASSQVLQGKETQYF. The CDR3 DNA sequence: TGTGCCAGCAGCCAAGTCCTACAGGGAAAGGAGACCCAGTACTTC.

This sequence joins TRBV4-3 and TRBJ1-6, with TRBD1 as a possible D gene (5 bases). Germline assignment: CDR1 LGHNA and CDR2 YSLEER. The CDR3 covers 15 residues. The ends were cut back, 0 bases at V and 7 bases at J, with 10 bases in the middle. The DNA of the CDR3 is TGCGCCAGCAGCCAAGATCCGGGGGTGAATTCACCCCTCCACTTT. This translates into CASSQDPGVNSPLHF.

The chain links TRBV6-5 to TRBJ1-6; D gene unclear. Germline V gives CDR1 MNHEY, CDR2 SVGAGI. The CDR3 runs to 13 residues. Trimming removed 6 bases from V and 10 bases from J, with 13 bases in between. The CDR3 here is CASSPDVASPLHF. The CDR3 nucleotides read TGTGCCAGCAGCCCGGACGTAGCGTCACCCCTCCACTTT.

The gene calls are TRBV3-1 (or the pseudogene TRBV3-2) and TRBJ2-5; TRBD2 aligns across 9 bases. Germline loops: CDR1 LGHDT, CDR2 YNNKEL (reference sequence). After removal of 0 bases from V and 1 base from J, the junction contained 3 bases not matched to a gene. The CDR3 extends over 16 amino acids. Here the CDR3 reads CASSQDGRGGQETQYF. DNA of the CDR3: TGTGCCAGCAGCCAAGATGGGCGGGGGGGCCAAGAGACCCAGTACTTC.

The CDR3 DNA reads TGTGCCAGCAGCTTAGGCGACAGGGGGAGACAGCCCCAGCATTTT. The encoded protein is CASSLGDRGRQPQHF. The rearrangement joins TRBV7-8 to TRBJ1-5; 9 bases are shared with TRBD1. The germline V gene has CDR1 SGHVS and CDR2 FQNEAQ. With 1 base clipped from V and 7 bases from J, the junction kept 5 bases outside the gene matches. The CDR3 sequence is 15 residues long.

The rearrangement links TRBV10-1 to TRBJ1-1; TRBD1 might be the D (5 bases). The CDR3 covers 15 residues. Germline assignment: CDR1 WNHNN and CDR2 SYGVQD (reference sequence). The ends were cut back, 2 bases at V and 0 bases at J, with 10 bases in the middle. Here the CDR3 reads CASSEGRGLNTEAFF. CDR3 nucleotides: TGCGCCAGCAGTGAGGGAAGGGGATTGAACACTGAAGCTTTCTTT.

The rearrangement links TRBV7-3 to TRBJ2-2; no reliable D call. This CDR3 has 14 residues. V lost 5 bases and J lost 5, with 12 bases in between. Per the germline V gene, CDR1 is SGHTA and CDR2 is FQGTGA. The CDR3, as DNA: TGTGCCAGCAGCATATACTCAGGAACCGGGGAGCTGTTTTTT. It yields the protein CASSIYSGTGELFF.

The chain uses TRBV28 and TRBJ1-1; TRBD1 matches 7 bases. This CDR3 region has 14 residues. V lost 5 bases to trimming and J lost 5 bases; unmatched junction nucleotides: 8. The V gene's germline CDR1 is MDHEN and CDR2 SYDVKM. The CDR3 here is CASSPPGGITEAFF. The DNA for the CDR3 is TGTGCCAGCAGTCCCCCAGGGGGGATAACTGAAGCTTTCTTT.

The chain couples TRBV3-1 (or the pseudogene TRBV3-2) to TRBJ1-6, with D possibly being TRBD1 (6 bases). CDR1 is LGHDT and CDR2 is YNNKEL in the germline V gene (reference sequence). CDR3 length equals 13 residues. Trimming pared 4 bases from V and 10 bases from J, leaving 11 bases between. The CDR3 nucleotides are TGTGCCAGCAGCCGCTTAACAGGGTCACCCCTCCACTTT. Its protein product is CASSRLTGSPLHF.

The CDR3: CASSLAGTGSPLHF. In nucleotides, the CDR3 is TGCGCCAGCAGCTTGGCCGGGACAGGGTCACCCCTCCACTTT. The chain employs TRBV5-1 and TRBJ1-6; 9 nucleotides line up with TRBD1. The V and J ends lost 0 bases and 10 bases, in that order; junction bases with no gene match: 2. The CDR3 has 14 residues. Per the germline V gene, CDR1 is SGHRS and CDR2 is YFSETQ. The variable domain in full, completed from reference TRBV5-1 and TRBJ1-6, reads KAGVTQTPRYLIKTRGQQVTLSCSPISGHRSVSWYQQTPGQGLQFLFEYFSETQRNKGNFPGRFSGRQFSNSRSEMNVSTLELGDSALYLCASSLAGTGSPLHFGNGTRLTVT.

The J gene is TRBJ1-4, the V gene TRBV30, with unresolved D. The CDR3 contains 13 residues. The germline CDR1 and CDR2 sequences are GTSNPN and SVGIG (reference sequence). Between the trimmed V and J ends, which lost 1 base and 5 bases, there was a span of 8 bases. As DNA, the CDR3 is TGTGCCTGGAGTGGGGAGGGCAATGAAAAACTGTTTTTT. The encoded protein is CAWSGEGNEKLFF. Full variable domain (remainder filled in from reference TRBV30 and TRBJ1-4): SQTIHQWPATLVQPVGSPLSLECTVEGTSNPNLYWYRQAAGRGLQLLFYSVGIGQISSEVPQNLSASRPQDRQFILSSKKLLLSDSGFYLCAWSGEGNEKLFFGSGTQLSVL.